These 8 T cell receptor beta chains were sequenced from one sample in a study of control samples from healthy donors and cancer patients. The protocol was immunoSEQ multiplex PCR, while the TCRdb copy is restricted to in-frame clones and leaves out a portion. Of roughly 14,000 clones listed, approximately 80% are singletons. The sample consisted of formalin-fixed, paraffin-embedded tissue. The receptors were gathered from a female donor with lung cancer.

This clone showed up just once. V is TRBV4-3 and J is TRBJ2-3; TRBD1 matches 8 bases. V dropped 4 bases and J dropped 4; count of bases not matched to a gene: 7. The V gene's germline CDR1 is LGHNA and CDR2 YSLEER. The CDR3 has 15 residues. For the CDR3, the DNA is TGCGCCAGCAGCCTTGGACAGGGTCATGCAGATACGCAGTATTTT. This gives the protein CASSLGQGHADTQYF.

The chain joins TRBV7-8 to TRBJ2-7; D unresolved. The germline gives CDR1 SGHVS, CDR2 FQNEAQ. CDR3 length: 14 residues. The germline V and J ends were trimmed by 5 bases and 1 base, with 12 bases remaining between them. CDR3 sequence: CASSPISVSYEQYF. CDR3 DNA: TGTGCCAGCAGCCCTATCTCTGTTTCCTACGAGCAGTACTTC.

The J gene is TRBJ2-7, the V gene TRBV6-5, with TRBD2 matching 10 bases. This CDR3 is 15 amino acids long. V shed 4 bases, J shed 5 bases, and the junction held 8 bases outside the gene matches. Per the germline V gene, CDR1 is MNHEY and CDR2 is SVGAGI. CDR3 amino acids: CASSWASGGRNEQYF. DNA of the CDR3: TGTGCCAGCAGTTGGGCTAGCGGGGGAAGGAACGAGCAGTACTTC.

V is TRBV2 and J is TRBJ1-2, with TRBD1 as a possible D gene (6 bases). Germline CDR1 and CDR2: SNHLY and FYNNEI. V shed 10 bases and J shed 3 bases, with 12 bases lying between them. This CDR3 contains 12 residues. CDR3 coding DNA: TGTGCCAACCGGGACACCCACTATGGCTACACCTTC. Encoded protein: CANRDTHYGYTF.

The genes are TRBV20-1 and TRBJ1-2; D might be TRBD1 (5 bases). Germline values: CDR1 DFQATT, CDR2 SNEGSKA (reference sequence). The germline V and J ends were trimmed by 3 bases and 8 bases, with 10 bases remaining between them. The CDR3 extends over 11 amino acids. CDR3 DNA sequence: TGCAGTGCTAGTTTGGGGGGAGGCTACACCTTC. It encodes CSASLGGGYTF.

This sequence joins TRBV7-9 and TRBJ2-5; 9 bases line up with TRBD1. Germline CDR1 and CDR2: SEHNR and FQNEAQ (reference sequence). V was pared by 6 bases and J by 1 base, with 3 bases of the junction left unmatched. The length of the CDR3 is 14 residues. CDR3 protein: CASREQGAQETQYF. The CDR3 bases are TGTGCCAGCAGGGAACAGGGGGCCCAAGAGACCCAGTACTTC.

This clone has only one observation. The J gene is TRBJ1-2, the V gene TRBV4-3; the D is unclear. In germline, CDR1 is LGHNA, CDR2 YSLEER. CDR3 length: 15 amino acids. V was trimmed by 1 base and J by 4 bases, leaving 13 bases between them. In nucleotides, the CDR3 is TGCGCCAGCAGCCAAGGTCTAGCCACCATCTATGGCTACACCTTC. Its translation: CASSQGLATIYGYTF.

The chain couples TRBV6-5 to TRBJ1-1; D remains unclear. CDR3 size: 13 residues. CDR1 is MNHEY, CDR2 SVGAGI, per germline. V was cut by 8 bases and J by 0 bases, with 10 bases left in between. CDR3 in DNA: TGTGCCAGCCGACGGCAACTGAACACTGAAGCTTTCTTT. This encodes CASRRQLNTEAFF.